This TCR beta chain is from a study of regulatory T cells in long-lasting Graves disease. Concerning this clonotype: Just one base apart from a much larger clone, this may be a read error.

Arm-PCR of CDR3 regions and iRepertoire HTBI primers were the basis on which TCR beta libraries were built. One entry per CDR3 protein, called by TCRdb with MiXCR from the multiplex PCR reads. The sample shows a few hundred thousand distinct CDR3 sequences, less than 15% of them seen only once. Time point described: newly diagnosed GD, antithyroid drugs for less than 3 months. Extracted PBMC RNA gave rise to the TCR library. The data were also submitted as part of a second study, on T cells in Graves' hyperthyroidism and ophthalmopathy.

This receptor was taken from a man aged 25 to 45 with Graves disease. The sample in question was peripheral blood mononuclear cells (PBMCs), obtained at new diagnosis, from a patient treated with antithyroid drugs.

The CDR3, as DNA: TGCAGCGTCCAGGGAATGGGAAACTATAGCTACACCTTC. Protein sequence: CSVQGMGNYSYTF. The rearrangement joins TRBV29-1 to TRBJ1-2; D is perhaps TRBD1 (5 bases). The CDR3 length is 13 residues. The germline gives CDR1 SQVTM, CDR2 ANQGSEA.